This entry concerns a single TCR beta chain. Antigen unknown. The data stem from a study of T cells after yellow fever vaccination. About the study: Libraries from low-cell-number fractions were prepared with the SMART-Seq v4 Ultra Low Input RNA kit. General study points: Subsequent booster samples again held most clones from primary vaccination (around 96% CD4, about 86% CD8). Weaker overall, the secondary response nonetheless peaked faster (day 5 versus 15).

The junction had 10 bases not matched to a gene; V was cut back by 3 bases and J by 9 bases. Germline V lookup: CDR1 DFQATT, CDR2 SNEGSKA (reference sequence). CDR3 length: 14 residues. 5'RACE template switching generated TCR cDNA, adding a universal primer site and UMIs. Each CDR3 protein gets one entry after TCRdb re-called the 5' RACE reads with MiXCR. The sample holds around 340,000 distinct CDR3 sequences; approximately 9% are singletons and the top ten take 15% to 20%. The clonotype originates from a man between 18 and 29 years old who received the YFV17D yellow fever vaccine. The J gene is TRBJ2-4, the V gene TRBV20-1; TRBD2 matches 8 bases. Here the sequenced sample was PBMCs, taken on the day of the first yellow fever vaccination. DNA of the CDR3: TGCAGTGCTAGGCCGGGGGGGCCCTCCGTCATTCAGTACTTC. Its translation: CSARPGGPSVIQYF.